Listed below are T cell receptor beta chains from one sample, sequenced in a study of blood T cell repertoires in COVID-19. Measured with immunoSEQ multiplex PCR; TCRdb has only the in-frame clones, and not every one. This sample yields about 20,000 clones, of which approximately 90% are seen a single time; about a tenth belongs to the top ten. The specimen was peripheral blood. Source of these receptors: a human donor in a cohort sampled during active COVID-19. CDR3s include the opening cysteine and the closing phenylalanine or tryptophan. Each record gives: V gene, J gene, clone size, D gene, CDR3 DNA, CDR3 protein. The D gene is left open where the match is weak. Rows may omit the clone size; those that give it use once, few, many or a size class.

v_call: TRBV5-4
j_call: TRBJ1-3
clone_size: once
d_call: NA
cdr3_nt: TGTGCCAGCAGCTGGGGGGGCCGACAGAGCTCTGGAAACACCATATATTTT
cdr3_aa: CASSWGGRQSSGNTIYF

v_call: TRBV13
j_call: TRBJ2-1
clone_size: NA
d_call: NA
cdr3_nt: TGTGCCAGCAGCCCCTCGGGTTGGAAAGGGGTCAATGAGCAGTTCTTC
cdr3_aa: CASSPSGWKGVNEQFF

v_call: TRBV19
j_call: TRBJ2-2
clone_size: NA
d_call: NA
cdr3_nt: TGTGCCAGTAGTCAGACAGGCGCCACCGGGGAGCTGTTTTTT
cdr3_aa: CASSQTGATGELFF

v_call: TRBV5-4
j_call: TRBJ2-7
clone_size: NA
d_call: NA
cdr3_nt: TGTGCCAGCAGCTTGGTGGGCAGGGTTGACGAGCAGTACTTC
cdr3_aa: CASSLVGRVDEQYF

v_call: TRBV7-9
j_call: TRBJ2-2
clone_size: few
d_call: NA
cdr3_nt: TGTGCCAGCAGCTTAGGCCCTAACGACGGGGAGCTGTTTTTT
cdr3_aa: CASSLGPNDGELFF

v_call: TRBV7-2
j_call: TRBJ1-6
clone_size: NA
d_call: NA
cdr3_nt: TGTGCCAGCAGCGCTACTTATCTTGACAGGAATTCACCCCTCCACTTT
cdr3_aa: CASSATYLDRNSPLHF

v_call: TRBV30
j_call: TRBJ2-2
clone_size: NA
d_call: NA
cdr3_nt: TGTGCCTGGAGCCCACTAGCGAACACCGGGGAGCTGTTTTTT
cdr3_aa: CAWSPLANTGELFF

v_call: TRBV19
j_call: TRBJ1-5
clone_size: NA
d_call: TRBD1
cdr3_nt: TGTGCCAGTAGTACGAAACAGGGGGGCACCAATCAGCCCCAGCATTTT
cdr3_aa: CASSTKQGGTNQPQHF

v_call: TRBV7-2
j_call: TRBJ2-5
clone_size: NA
d_call: NA
cdr3_nt: TGTGCCAGCAGCCCTAGGAATCAGCGTGGGGAGACCCAGTACTTC
cdr3_aa: CASSPRNQRGETQYF

v_call: TRBV5-4
j_call: TRBJ2-5
clone_size: once
d_call: NA
cdr3_nt: TGTGCCAGCAGCTTGGACCGGACAGCTCGGGGCGAGACCCAGTACTTC
cdr3_aa: CASSLDRTARGETQYF

v_call: TRBV2
j_call: TRBJ1-1
clone_size: NA
d_call: NA
cdr3_nt: TGTGCCAGCAGTCTACTTACTGGGAGGGCTTTCTTT
cdr3_aa: CASSLLTGRAFF

v_call: TRBV20-1
j_call: TRBJ1-2
clone_size: NA
d_call: NA
cdr3_nt: TGCAGTGCCGCTCTGAGGGAGGACTACACCTTC
cdr3_aa: CSAALREDYTF

v_call: TRBV7-6
j_call: TRBJ1-4
clone_size: NA
d_call: TRBD1
cdr3_nt: TGTGCCAGCAGCTCCCCAGGGGGTGAAAAACTGTTTTTT
cdr3_aa: CASSSPGGEKLFF

v_call: TRBV3-1/TRBV3-2
j_call: TRBJ2-1
clone_size: NA
d_call: TRBD2
cdr3_nt: TGTGCCAGCAGCCAAGGAACTAGCGGGGAGCAGTTCTTC
cdr3_aa: CASSQGTSGEQFF

v_call: TRBV5-1
j_call: TRBJ1-6
clone_size: NA
d_call: NA
cdr3_nt: TGCGCCAGCAGCTTGGGGCCCTCTTCACTGACACAGGGTATTGGGAAATCCCTCCACTTT
cdr3_aa: CASSLGPSSLTQGIGKSLHF

v_call: TRBV6-6
j_call: TRBJ1-1
clone_size: NA
d_call: NA
cdr3_nt: TGTGCCAGCAGTTACTCGGCGGGCACTGAAGCTTTCTTT
cdr3_aa: CASSYSAGTEAFF

v_call: TRBV5-1
j_call: TRBJ2-7
clone_size: NA
d_call: NA
cdr3_nt: TGCGCCAGCAGCCAAAGTACCTTTGGGAGCTCCTACGAGCAGTACTTC
cdr3_aa: CASSQSTFGSSYEQYF

v_call: TRBV20-1
j_call: TRBJ2-7
clone_size: NA
d_call: TRBD2
cdr3_nt: TGCAGTGCTAGTACGGGAGGGCCCGTCGAGCAGTACTTC
cdr3_aa: CSASTGGPVEQYF

v_call: TRBV29-1
j_call: TRBJ1-2
clone_size: NA
d_call: TRBD1
cdr3_nt: TGCAGCGTTGAGGGGACAGGGGGGAGCTATGGCTACACCTTC
cdr3_aa: CSVEGTGGSYGYTF

v_call: TRBV11-2
j_call: TRBJ2-7
clone_size: NA
d_call: TRBD1
cdr3_nt: TGTGCCAGCAGCTCCCTGGGGAGGACAGGGCTCCCCTACGAGCAGTACTTC
cdr3_aa: CASSSLGRTGLPYEQYF

v_call: TRBV13
j_call: TRBJ2-1
clone_size: NA
d_call: NA
cdr3_nt: TGTGCCAGCAGCTTCCGGGTATGGCGACCAAGCTCCTACAATGAGCAGTTCTTC
cdr3_aa: CASSFRVWRPSSYNEQFF

v_call: TRBV2
j_call: TRBJ2-1
clone_size: NA
d_call: TRBD2
cdr3_nt: TGTGCCAGCAGTTCGGGACTAGCGGGTAGAAGCACCTACAATGAGCAGTTCTTC
cdr3_aa: CASSSGLAGRSTYNEQFF

v_call: TRBV6-5
j_call: TRBJ2-3
clone_size: NA
d_call: TRBD1
cdr3_nt: TGTGCCAGCAGGGCCGGGACAGGGGGTTCGGATACGCAGTATTTT
cdr3_aa: CASRAGTGGSDTQYF

v_call: TRBV30
j_call: TRBJ2-1
clone_size: NA
d_call: TRBD2
cdr3_nt: TGTGCCTGGAGCGGGACGACTAGCGGGAGATGGAATGAGCAGTTCTTC
cdr3_aa: CAWSGTTSGRWNEQFF

v_call: TRBV28
j_call: TRBJ2-5
clone_size: once
d_call: NA
cdr3_nt: TGTGCCAGCAGGAGCGCTGTGACCCAGTACTTC
cdr3_aa: CASRSAVTQYF

v_call: TRBV7-9
j_call: TRBJ2-3
clone_size: NA
d_call: TRBD1
cdr3_nt: TGTGCCAGCAGCCCGGAGACAGGGCTTAACACAGATACGCAGTATTTT
cdr3_aa: CASSPETGLNTDTQYF

v_call: TRBV9
j_call: TRBJ2-2
clone_size: NA
d_call: TRBD2
cdr3_nt: TGTGCCAGCAGCGTAGCGGCTAGCGGGAGAATCAGGGAGCTGTTTTTT
cdr3_aa: CASSVAASGRIRELFF

v_call: TRBV7-9
j_call: TRBJ2-1
clone_size: NA
d_call: NA
cdr3_nt: TGTGCCAGCAGCTTAGATACTAACCCACAGTTCTTC
cdr3_aa: CASSLDTNPQFF

v_call: TRBV12-3/TRBV12-4
j_call: TRBJ2-1
clone_size: NA
d_call: NA
cdr3_nt: TGTGCCAGCAGTTTACGGGAGAACCGAAGGGGTCTCTTC
cdr3_aa: CASSLRENRRGLF

v_call: TRBV6-5
j_call: TRBJ1-6
clone_size: NA
d_call: NA
cdr3_nt: TGTGCCAGCAGTTACATGGCAGATTATAATTCACCCCTCCACTTT
cdr3_aa: CASSYMADYNSPLHF

v_call: TRBV19
j_call: TRBJ1-1
clone_size: NA
d_call: NA
cdr3_nt: TGTGCCAGTAGTATAGAGGACCGGGGGGACACTGAAGCTTTCTTT
cdr3_aa: CASSIEDRGDTEAFF

v_call: TRBV28
j_call: TRBJ1-2
clone_size: NA
d_call: NA
cdr3_nt: TGTGCCAGCCATGCCCTAGGGGGGGGAAACTATGGCTACACCTTC
cdr3_aa: CASHALGGGNYGYTF

v_call: TRBV10-3
j_call: TRBJ2-3
clone_size: NA
d_call: NA
cdr3_nt: TGTGCCATCAGGAGGGAGAAGGCTACAGATACGCAGTATTTT
cdr3_aa: CAIRREKATDTQYF

v_call: TRBV27
j_call: TRBJ2-7
clone_size: NA
d_call: NA
cdr3_nt: TGTGCCAGCAGTTTGGTTAGCGGCTACGAGCAGTACTTC
cdr3_aa: CASSLVSGYEQYF

v_call: TRBV5-1
j_call: TRBJ2-1
clone_size: once
d_call: TRBD2
cdr3_nt: TGCGCCAGCAGCTTGGTAGCGGGAGTTGGGTACAATGAGCAGTTCTTC
cdr3_aa: CASSLVAGVGYNEQFF

v_call: TRBV4-1
j_call: TRBJ1-5
clone_size: few
d_call: TRBD1
cdr3_nt: TGCGCCAGCAGCCAAACAGGGGGATATAGCAATCAGCCCCAGCATTTT
cdr3_aa: CASSQTGGYSNQPQHF

v_call: TRBV7-2
j_call: TRBJ2-7
clone_size: NA
d_call: TRBD2
cdr3_nt: TGTGCCAGCAGCCCGGGGACTAGCGGGAACTCCTACGAGCAGTACTTC
cdr3_aa: CASSPGTSGNSYEQYF

v_call: TRBV27
j_call: TRBJ1-1
clone_size: NA
d_call: NA
cdr3_nt: TGTGCCAGCAGTTTATACGGCAGGGCTATGAACACTGAAGCTTTCTTT
cdr3_aa: CASSLYGRAMNTEAFF

v_call: TRBV5-6
j_call: TRBJ2-1
clone_size: NA
d_call: TRBD2
cdr3_nt: TGTGCCAGCAGCCTGGGGCTAGCGGTTGAGCAGTTCTTC
cdr3_aa: CASSLGLAVEQFF

v_call: TRBV7-2
j_call: TRBJ2-2
clone_size: NA
d_call: TRBD2
cdr3_nt: TGTGCCAGCAGCCCTAGCGGGAGGGCCGGGGAGCTGTTTTTT
cdr3_aa: CASSPSGRAGELFF

v_call: TRBV18
j_call: TRBJ1-2
clone_size: few
d_call: TRBD1
cdr3_nt: TGTGCCAGCTCACCAACCCGGGACAGGGGGCTGAACTATGGCTACACCTTC
cdr3_aa: CASSPTRDRGLNYGYTF

v_call: TRBV7-9
j_call: TRBJ1-4
clone_size: NA
d_call: TRBD1
cdr3_nt: TGTGCCAGCAGCTTAACGTCTGGCAGGGGGCTTAGTAATGAAAAACTGTTTTTT
cdr3_aa: CASSLTSGRGLSNEKLFF

v_call: TRBV28
j_call: TRBJ2-7
clone_size: NA
d_call: TRBD2
cdr3_nt: TGTGCCAGCAAGACCATAGCGGGAGGGTCCTACGAGCAGTACTTC
cdr3_aa: CASKTIAGGSYEQYF

v_call: TRBV4-1
j_call: TRBJ2-6
clone_size: NA
d_call: NA
cdr3_nt: TGCGCCAGCAGCCAAGTCATGACTACCGGGGCCAACGTCCTGACTTTC
cdr3_aa: CASSQVMTTGANVLTF

v_call: TRBV5-6
j_call: TRBJ1-2
clone_size: NA
d_call: TRBD1
cdr3_nt: TGTGCCAGCAGCCAGGGACAGGGAGGATATGGCTACACCTTC
cdr3_aa: CASSQGQGGYGYTF

v_call: TRBV4-1
j_call: TRBJ1-5
clone_size: NA
d_call: NA
cdr3_nt: TGCGCCAGCAGCCAAGACAGGCAGGGGAGCCAGCCCCAGCATTTT
cdr3_aa: CASSQDRQGSQPQHF

v_call: TRBV3-1/TRBV3-2
j_call: TRBJ2-7
clone_size: once
d_call: TRBD2
cdr3_nt: TGTGCCAGCAGCCCGCTCGAGGGCGGGAGTTACGAGCAGTACTTC
cdr3_aa: CASSPLEGGSYEQYF

v_call: TRBV7-9
j_call: TRBJ2-7
clone_size: NA
d_call: TRBD1
cdr3_nt: TGTGCCAGCAGCCCGGGACAGGTTACCTACGAGCAGTACTTC
cdr3_aa: CASSPGQVTYEQYF

v_call: TRBV28
j_call: TRBJ2-7
clone_size: once
d_call: NA
cdr3_nt: TGTGCCGCCGGGGGGCCTTACTACGAGCAGTACTTC
cdr3_aa: CAAGGPYYEQYF

v_call: TRBV5-1
j_call: TRBJ2-5
clone_size: NA
d_call: TRBD1
cdr3_nt: TGCGCCAGCAACAGAAGACCGGACAGGGGGAAAGAGACCCAGTACTTC
cdr3_aa: CASNRRPDRGKETQYF

v_call: TRBV10-3
j_call: TRBJ1-1
clone_size: NA
d_call: TRBD1
cdr3_nt: TGTGCCATCAGTGAGCCGAGAGGACAGGGGAACACTGAAGCTTTCTTT
cdr3_aa: CAISEPRGQGNTEAFF

v_call: TRBV19
j_call: TRBJ1-5
clone_size: few
d_call: NA
cdr3_nt: TGTGCCAGTAGTATTTTGAGACAGTATAGCAATCAGCCCCAGCATTTT
cdr3_aa: CASSILRQYSNQPQHF

v_call: TRBV19
j_call: TRBJ1-4
clone_size: NA
d_call: NA
cdr3_nt: TGTGCCAGCCGTACTACACGACTTGGGGAAAAACTGTTTTTT
cdr3_aa: CASRTTRLGEKLFF

v_call: TRBV30
j_call: TRBJ2-7
clone_size: NA
d_call: TRBD2
cdr3_nt: TGTGCCTGGAGCGCCGGGACTAGCGGGAGTTGGGGTTCCTACGAGCAGTACTTC
cdr3_aa: CAWSAGTSGSWGSYEQYF